This TCR beta chain was recorded in a study of T cell repertoires in cytomegalovirus infection. The overall study: The study used recently identified HLA-C-restricted and well-studied HLA-B-restricted CMV epitopes. Public TCR beta signatures were indicative of both CMV infection and a matching HLA type.

V shed 5 bases and J shed 2 bases, with 12 bases lying between them. This CDR3 region has 14 residues. Germline V lookup: CDR1 MNHEY, CDR2 SMNVEV (reference sequence). From the reads, TCRdb called clonotypes with MiXCR, one entry per CDR3 protein. The sample has 110,000 to 150,000 distinct CDR3 sequences, approximately 30% seen once. Only a few counts were recorded for this clonotype. Its cognate antigen is unknown. Sequences were derived from CD8+ T cells from cultured PBMCs, sampled from culture after CMV antigen stimulation. This TCR was recovered from a human donor in good health (CMV status not recorded). Some clones in this sample may be carry-over from other donors' samples. The genes are TRBV27 and TRBJ1-2; perhaps TRBD1 as D (6 bases). This chain's CDR3 is CASSLNTGNYGYTF. CDR3 DNA sequence: TGTGCCAGCAGTCTAAATACAGGGAACTATGGCTACACCTTC.